This T cell receptor (beta chain) was captured by sequencing in a study of cytomegalovirus exposure and HLA in healthy donors. With 60 Vbeta and 13 Jbeta primers, the PCR was carried out. TCRdb's copy holds only in-frame clones and misses some; the assay was immunoSEQ multiplex PCR. This sample has 45,000 to 60,000 clones, with 72% found just once. The CDR3 totals 13 residues. Per germline, CDR1 SEHNR and CDR2 FQNEAQ (reference sequence). Trimming shortened V by 6 bases and J by 3 bases, and 9 bases separated the two germline ends. The specimen sequenced was PBMCs. V usage is TRBV7-9 and J usage is TRBJ1-5; D remains unclear. The TCR originated in a woman aged 45-59 years in good health and CMV-seronegative. The CDR3 sequence is CASSGQANQPQHF. In DNA, the CDR3 is TGTGCCAGCAGTGGGCAGGCCAATCAGCCCCAGCATTTT.